The next 28 T cell receptor beta chains were all read from a single sample in a study of radiotherapy plus CTLA-4 blockade in lung cancer (dated by TCRdb to 2017 to 2018). The method behind the library was the immunoSEQ multiplex PCR assay. TCRdb's version of the immuneACCESS table is confined to in-frame rearrangements and falls short of the full clone set. An unresolved V gene accounts for under half of the shortfall where checked; the remainder is of unknown origin. For this sample there are around 90,000 clones; under 90% appear just once. The ten largest clones represent around 0.8% of the sample. The material was peripheral blood, obtained from a patient treated with radiotherapy plus ipilimumab. The receptors come from a human donor with non-small cell lung cancer who had stable disease on radiotherapy plus ipilimumab.

The J gene is TRBJ2-1, the V gene TRBV5-4; 10 bases agree with TRBD1. J lost 4 bases, V lost 7 bases, and 5 bases had no gene match. The CDR3 loop spans 14 amino acids. Germline assignment: CDR1 SGHNT and CDR2 YYREEE (reference sequence). The CDR3 DNA reads as TGTGCCAGCTCCGGGACAGGGGCATACAATGAGCAGTTCTTC. As protein: CASSGTGAYNEQFF.

This clone was counted between two and nine times. The V and J genes are TRBV27 and TRBJ1-2, with D perhaps TRBD1 (6 bases). This CDR3 spans 13 amino acids. CDR1 is MNHEY, CDR2 SMNVEV, per germline (reference sequence). V lost 10 bases and J 7 bases, leaving 19 bases between the germline ends. For the CDR3, the DNA is TGTGCCACCCACGGGACAACCCGCCCTGGCTACACCTTC. Translated, it gives CATHGTTRPGYTF.

This chain connects TRBV5-1 to TRBJ1-5; D not resolved. With 4 bases removed from V and 0 bases from J, the gap between germline ends came to 11 bases. Per germline, CDR1 SGHRS and CDR2 YFSETQ. CDR3 length: 15 residues. This CDR3 reads CASSALGISNQPQHF. The CDR3 bases are TGCGCCAGCAGCGCCCTTGGGATTAGCAATCAGCCCCAGCATTTT.

This sequence joins TRBV6-6 and TRBJ1-1; 7 bases are a match to TRBD1. The germline V gene has CDR1 MNHNY and CDR2 SVGAGI (reference sequence). Losses at the gene ends were 5 bases for V and 3 bases for J; bases not matched to a gene: 6. This CDR3 comprises 14 residues. CDR3 loop: CASSRQGGDTEAFF. In DNA, the CDR3 is TGTGCCAGCAGTCGGCAGGGGGGTGACACTGAAGCTTTCTTT.

The V call is TRBV10-3, the J call TRBJ2-7, with D hard to call. Germline CDR1 ENHRY, CDR2 SYGVKD. The CDR3 contains 13 residues. Trimming left V 3 bases short and J 7 bases short, with 13 bases between. The CDR3 region is CAISEGQPHEQYF. The CDR3 DNA is TGTGCCATCAGTGAAGGCCAGCCCCATGAGCAGTACTTC.

This chain uses TRBV18 with TRBJ1-5; D is undetermined. V gave up 3 bases and J gave up 4 bases, with 7 bases separating them. This CDR3 contains 13 residues. Germline CDR1 and CDR2: KGHSH and LQKENI. The chain's CDR3 is CASSPAENQPQHF. The CDR3 nucleotides read TGTGCCAGCTCACCTGCGGAGAATCAGCCCCAGCATTTT.

The V and J genes are TRBV2 and TRBJ2-5; D call uncertain. The CDR3 consists of 12 residues. Looked up from germline, CDR1 is SNHLY and CDR2 is FYNNEI. The V end was cut by 6 bases, the J end by 0 bases, with 5 bases between. CDR3 nucleotide sequence: TGTGCCAGCAGCTTGTACCAAGAGACCCAGTACTTC. Translation: CASSLYQETQYF.

The chain employs TRBV7-2 and TRBJ1-2; TRBD1 might be the D (5 bases). With 4 bases removed from V and 2 bases from J, the gap between germline ends came to 14 bases. CDR3 length: 15 residues. Germline V gene lookup returns CDR1 SGHTA and CDR2 FQGNSA. The DNA of the CDR3 is TGTGCCAGCAGCTCACGGGGGGGAGGGAACTATGGCTACACCTTC. This codes for CASSSRGGGNYGYTF.

V is TRBV5-1 and J is TRBJ2-7, with 9 nucleotides matching TRBD1. The CDR3 is 14 amino acids. Germline V lookup: CDR1 SGHRS, CDR2 YFSETQ. V shed 3 bases and J 3 bases; nucleotides not matched to a gene: 4. The CDR3 reads CASSSGQGYYEQYF. In DNA, the CDR3 is TGCGCCAGCAGCTCGGGACAGGGTTACTACGAGCAGTACTTC.

V gene TRBV5-1 combines with J gene TRBJ2-5; 9 positions agree with TRBD2. This CDR3 is 18 amino acids long. Germline lookup yields CDR1 SGHRS and CDR2 YFSETQ. The V and J ends lost 4 bases and 5 bases, in that order; junction bases with no gene match: 18. Here the CDR3 reads CASSPPLIGGGAEETQYF. CDR3 nucleotide sequence: TGCGCCAGCAGCCCCCCGTTGATAGGCGGGGGGGCCGAGGAGACCCAGTACTTC.

This chain connects TRBV19 to TRBJ2-2, with 12 bases lining up with TRBD2. The CDR3 has 19 residues. J lost 2 bases, V lost 0 bases, and 7 bases had no gene match. Germline values: CDR1 LNHDA, CDR2 SQIVND (reference sequence). CDR3 sequence (DNA): TGTGCCAGTAGTATAGAGTCCAGACTAGCGGGAGCCAACACCGGGGAGCTGTTTTTT. This gives the protein CASSIESRLAGANTGELFF.

Regarding this clone: The same CDR3 arises from other DNA sequences in this sample as well. V is TRBV28 and J is TRBJ2-7, with a tentative D call TRBD1 (6 bases). Germline CDR1 MDHEN, CDR2 SYDVKM. CDR3 length: 11 amino acids. Trimming cost V 3 bases and J 7 bases, with 7 bases left between them. Here the CDR3 reads CASSLRGEQYF. The CDR3, as DNA: TGTGCCAGCAGTTTGAGGGGGGAGCAGTACTTC.

The CDR3 protein is CASSISGGRAAVAYTF. CDR3 nucleotide sequence: TGTGCCAGTAGTATAAGCGGAGGCAGGGCTGCTGTTGCCTACACCTTC. The chain has TRBV19 and TRBJ1-2, with D maybe TRBD1 (5 bases). The ends were cut back, 2 bases at V and 10 bases at J, with 23 bases in the middle. The CDR3 runs 16 residues. Germline-derived CDR1 and CDR2 are LNHDA and SQIVND (reference sequence). Full variable domain (remainder filled in from reference TRBV19 and TRBJ1-2): DGGITQSPKYLFRKEGQNVTLSCEQNLNHDAMYWYRQDPGQGLRLIYYSQIVNDFQKGDIAEGYSVSREKKESFPLTVTSAQKNPTAFYLCASSISGGRAAVAYTFGSGTRLTVV.

V and J are TRBV30 and TRBJ2-2, with 12 positions matching TRBD1. This CDR3 is built from 14 residues. The junction had 5 bases not matched to a gene; V was cut back by 7 bases and J by 5 bases. The germline CDR1 and CDR2 sequences are GTSNPN and SVGIG (reference sequence). The CDR3 DNA is TGTGCCTCCACGGGACAGGGGGCAACCGGGGAGCTGTTTTTT. It is translated as CASTGQGATGELFF.

The gene calls are TRBV10-1 and TRBJ2-3; 7 bases are a match to TRBD1. The V gene end was trimmed by 5 bases and the J gene end by 0 bases; junction bases not matched to a gene: 5. The germline gives CDR1 WNHNN, CDR2 SYGVQD (reference sequence). The CDR3 is made up of 15 amino acids. The CDR3 loop is CASSKGTVSTDTQYF. In DNA form, the CDR3 reads TGCGCCAGCAGTAAAGGGACAGTAAGCACAGATACGCAGTATTTT.

The V and J genes are TRBV19 and TRBJ2-1; TRBD2 is a possible D gene (6 bases). This CDR3 has 20 amino acids. V lost 6 bases and J lost 3, with 30 bases in between. Germline CDR1 reads LNHDA; CDR2 reads SQIVND (reference sequence). CDR3 nucleotides: TGTGCCAGTAGCTCGGATGGGCCCGGGAGTCGGGGTCTAGACTACAATGAGCAGTTCTTC. Translating gives CASSSDGPGSRGLDYNEQFF.

The rearrangement joins TRBV7-2 to TRBJ2-2; D possibly uses TRBD1 or TRBD2 (5 bases each). The CDR3 has 14 amino acids. Deletions cut 1 base from V and 6 bases from J, with 9 bases between. The germline V gene has CDR1 SGHTA and CDR2 FQGNSA. Here the CDR3 reads CASSLGLGAGELFF. The CDR3 coding sequence is TGTGCCAGCAGCTTAGGCTTGGGGGCCGGGGAGCTGTTTTTT.

Here the CDR3 reads CASSLGVREETQYF. The CDR3 DNA sequence: TGTGCCAGCAGCTTAGGGGTCAGGGAAGAGACCCAGTACTTC. This rearrangement joins TRBV7-9 to TRBJ2-5, with a weak D call TRBD1 (5 bases). The CDR3 spans 14 residues. V lost 1 base, J lost 3 bases, and 9 bases lay in between. Germline V gene lookup returns CDR1 SEHNR and CDR2 FQNEAQ (reference sequence). The whole variable domain, filled in from reference TRBV7-9 and TRBJ2-5, reads DTGVSQNPRHKITKRGQNVTFRCDPISEHNRLYWYRQTLGQGPEFLTYFQNEAQLEKSRLLSDRFSAERPKGSFSTLEIQRTEQGDSAMYLCASSLGVREETQYFGPGTRLLVL.

CDR3: CASSETSGGRGTQYF. As DNA, the CDR3 is TGTGCCAGCAGTGAGACTAGCGGGGGCAGAGGGACCCAGTACTTC. V is TRBV2 and J is TRBJ2-5, with 12 bases lining up with TRBD2. The CDR3 runs 15 residues. V shed 3 bases and J 7 bases; nucleotides not matched to a gene: 6. Germline V gene lookup returns CDR1 SNHLY and CDR2 FYNNEI.

This chain joins TRBV6-5 and TRBJ2-2; TRBD2 agrees at 10 bases. This CDR3 is 15 amino acids long. Per the germline V gene, CDR1 is MNHEY and CDR2 is SVGAGI. The junction had 0 bases not matched to a gene; V was cut back by 4 bases and J by 1 base. DNA for the CDR3: TGTGCCAGCAGTTCTAGCGGGGGGAACACCGGGGAGCTGTTTTTT. Protein product: CASSSSGGNTGELFF.

The genes are TRBV29-1 and TRBJ2-5; D is tentatively TRBD1 or TRBD2 (5 bases each). The CDR3 contains 13 residues. V was clipped by 2 bases and J by 13 bases, with 20 bases between them. CDR1 and CDR2 (germline): SQVTM, ANQGSEA. The CDR3 sequence: CSVERDGSYERYF. The CDR3 DNA sequence: TGCAGCGTTGAACGGGACGGGTCCTACGAGCGGTACTTC.

The CDR3 here is CASSIGGAGGMGYGYTF. DNA for the CDR3: TGTGCCAGTAGTATAGGAGGCGCAGGGGGCATGGGCTATGGCTACACCTTC. The chain employs TRBV19 and TRBJ1-2; TRBD1 agrees at 8 bases. From germline, CDR1 is LNHDA and CDR2 SQIVND (reference sequence). After removal of 1 base from V and 4 bases from J, the junction contained 11 bases not matched to a gene. The CDR3 has 17 amino acids.

The V and J genes are TRBV6-1 and TRBJ1-5; 8 nucleotides agree with TRBD1. The CDR3 consists of 13 residues. With 8 bases clipped from V and 2 bases from J, the junction kept 2 bases outside the gene matches. In germline, CDR1 is MNHNS, CDR2 SASEGT. The CDR3 here is CASATGGNQPQHF. Written as DNA, the CDR3 is TGTGCCAGCGCGACAGGGGGCAATCAGCCCCAGCATTTT.

The genes are TRBV7-9 and TRBJ2-5, with D possibly being TRBD2 (6 bases). Trimming removed 5 bases at V and 11 bases at J, with 15 bases between. Germline loops: CDR1 SEHNR, CDR2 FQNEAQ (reference sequence). The CDR3 extends over 12 amino acids. The CDR3 sequence is CASSDMGGAQYF. The CDR3 nucleotides read TGTGCCAGCAGCGATATGGGAGGAGCACAGTACTTC.

This clone was detected a few times. J is TRBJ1-3 and V is TRBV28; D gene uncertain. This CDR3 has 14 residues. V was cut by 5 bases and J by 6 bases, with 14 bases left in between. From germline, CDR1 is MDHEN and CDR2 SYDVKM. The CDR3 loop reads CASSGPPLENTIYF. CDR3 in DNA: TGTGCCAGCAGTGGACCGCCGCTGGAAAACACCATATATTTT.

The chain recombines TRBV15 with TRBJ2-7; D gene uncertain. Trimming took off 1 base at V and 3 bases at J, with 10 bases between the two ends. This CDR3 comprises 14 residues. CDR1 is LNHNV and CDR2 is YYDKDF in the germline V gene (reference sequence). The CDR3 loop is CATSRGEGGYEQYF. DNA for the CDR3: TGTGCCACCAGCAGAGGAGAAGGTGGCTACGAGCAGTACTTC.

The gene calls are TRBV15 and TRBJ2-1; TRBD2 agrees at 7 bases. The CDR3 length is 16 residues. CDR1 is LNHNV, CDR2 YYDKDF, per germline (reference sequence). Trimming at V came to 3 bases and at J to 6 bases, leaving 11 bases not matched to a gene. CDR3 bases: TGTGCCACCAGCAGGGAGCGGGGAAAAAACCTCAATGAGCAGTTCTTC. It is translated as CATSRERGKNLNEQFF.

This chain uses TRBV6-4 with TRBJ2-1; D is possibly TRBD1 (5 bases). V shed 6 bases and J shed 5 bases, with 17 bases lying between them. This CDR3 region has 15 residues. Germline V gives CDR1 MRHNA, CDR2 SNTAGT. The DNA for the CDR3 is TGTGCCAGCAGAAGGGGCCCCACCGCTGACAATGAGCAGTTCTTC. Its protein is CASRRGPTADNEQFF.